This TCR beta chain was captured by sequencing in a study of regulatory T cells in long-lasting Graves disease. This clonotype was seen at least ten times. Assembly of TCR beta libraries relied on iRepertoire HTBI primers together with Arm-PCR of CDR3 regions. TCRdb used MiXCR to reprocess the multiplex PCR reads, holding one entry per CDR3 protein. The repertoire includes a few hundred thousand distinct CDR3 sequences, 16% of them detected once, and approximately 30% sits in the top ten. Germline CDR1 and CDR2: MNHNS and SASEGT. The V and J ends lost 6 bases and 12 bases respectively, with 12 bases between them. This CDR3 has 11 amino acids. The time point here: newly diagnosed GD, antithyroid drugs for less than 3 months. Extracted RNA from PBMCs served as the source of the TCR library. These data were also filed under a second study, of T cells in Graves' hyperthyroidism and ophthalmopathy.

This specimen was peripheral blood mononuclear cells (PBMCs), taken at new diagnosis, from a patient treated with antithyroid drugs. The TCR was taken from a man in his forties or fifties with Graves disease. The chain recombines TRBV6-1 with TRBJ2-1; D not certain. The DNA of the CDR3 is TGTGCCAGCAGCAACCGGCGTGGGCAGTTCTTC. Protein: CASSNRRGQFF.